The 19 T cell receptor beta chains reported below all come from one sample, sequenced in a study of T cell responses to AZD1222 COVID-19 vaccine. Here immunoSEQ multiplex PCR was the method, and the copy in TCRdb shows in-frame clones only, minus some. The sample holds roughly 62,000 clones; roughly 70% are singletons and the top ten take around an eighth. The starting material was peripheral blood, obtained on day 0 of AZD1222 vaccination. These receptors were taken from an adult in good health.

The sample holds many counts of this clone. This CDR3 reads CASSHSELRVYEQYF. CDR3 DNA sequence: TGTGCCAGCAGCCACAGTGAACTTAGGGTATACGAGCAGTACTTC. The chain employs TRBV7-9 and TRBJ2-7; no firm D call. The V end was cut by 5 bases, the J end by 4 bases, with 18 bases between. This CDR3 has 15 amino acids. The V gene's germline CDR1 is SEHNR and CDR2 FQNEAQ (reference sequence).

This rearrangement joins TRBV5-1 to TRBJ1-1; D gene unclear. CDR3 length equals 14 residues. CDR1 and CDR2 from the germline V gene are SGHRS and YFSETQ. V was pared by 4 bases and J by 0 bases, with 10 bases between. CDR3: CASSKLQMNTEAFF. The CDR3, as DNA: TGCGCCAGCAGCAAATTACAGATGAACACTGAAGCTTTCTTT.

The chain employs TRBV7-8 and TRBJ1-2; D is possibly TRBD1 (6 bases). The V gene's germline CDR1 is SGHVS and CDR2 FQNEAQ. The CDR3 spans 14 residues. V was trimmed by 5 bases and J by 2 bases, leaving 12 bases between them. Written as DNA, the CDR3 is TGTGCCAGCAGCCTAACGGGACAAAACTATGGCTACACCTTC. It specifies CASSLTGQNYGYTF.

The chain uses TRBV27 and TRBJ2-2, with unresolved D. This CDR3 has 14 residues. Germline V gene sequence: CDR1 MNHEY, CDR2 SMNVEV (reference sequence). Trimming shortened V by 3 bases and J by 5 bases, and 10 bases separated the two germline ends. This CDR3 reads CASSLAWETGELFF. Written as DNA, the CDR3 is TGTGCCAGCAGTTTGGCTTGGGAAACCGGGGAGCTGTTTTTT.

The rearrangement uses TRBV7-2 and TRBJ1-1; unclear D gene. Per the germline V gene, CDR1 is SGHTA and CDR2 is FQGNSA. The CDR3 totals 13 residues. Trimming pared 5 bases from V and 3 bases from J, leaving 10 bases between. The chain's CDR3 is CASSPAVDTEAFF. In DNA, the CDR3 is TGTGCCAGCAGCCCCGCGGTGGACACTGAAGCTTTCTTT.

The chain couples TRBV9 to TRBJ2-1, with 7 bases fitting TRBD1. The CDR3 consists of 14 residues. J was trimmed by 6 bases and V by 3 bases; bases with no gene match: 6. Germline CDR1 is SGDLS and CDR2 is YYNGEE. DNA for the CDR3: TGTGCCAGCAGCGCCACAGGGGCCCCCAATGAGCAGTTCTTC. This sequence encodes CASSATGAPNEQFF.

The chain links TRBV24-1 to TRBJ2-1; 8 nucleotides agree with TRBD1. The CDR3 length is 15 residues. The germline V gene encodes CDR1 KGHDR and CDR2 SFDVKD. Trimming cost V 3 bases and J 8 bases; bases outside gene matches: 8. The DNA of the CDR3 is TGTGCCACCAGTGATATAGGGACAGGTGAGTATGAGCAGTTCTTC. Residues: CATSDIGTGEYEQFF.

This clone was detected only once. The chain is built from TRBV7-9 and TRBJ1-2, with D uncertain. The CDR3 has 13 residues. Trimming took 5 bases from V and 3 from J, leaving 10 bases between them. CDR1 is SEHNR, CDR2 FQNEAQ, per germline (reference sequence). Here the CDR3 DNA reads TGTGCCAGCAGCATAGAGGGTTACTATGGCTACACCTTC. This gives the protein CASSIEGYYGYTF.

This clone was counted between two and nine times. This chain connects TRBV19 to TRBJ2-2, with 10 bases identical to TRBD1. The CDR3 has 17 amino acids. Trimming cost V 2 bases and J 5 bases; bases outside gene matches: 8. CDR1 is LNHDA and CDR2 is SQIVND in the germline V gene (reference sequence). CDR3 residues: CASSIRRTGGWTGELFF. The CDR3 nucleotides are TGTGCCAGTAGTATAAGGCGGACAGGGGGTTGGACCGGGGAGCTGTTTTTT.

This chain links TRBV27 with TRBJ2-3; D is perhaps TRBD2 (5 bases). The CDR3 runs to 12 residues. V dropped 2 bases and J dropped 5 bases, with 5 bases sitting between them. CDR1 MNHEY and CDR2 SMNVEV come from the germline V gene (reference sequence). CDR3 bases: TGTGCCAGCAGTTTAGAGGGAGATACGCAGTATTTT. Translating it yields CASSLEGDTQYF.

The CDR3 DNA is TGTGCCAGTGGACAGGGAGGAAGCAATCAGCCCCAGCATTTT. Its translation: CASGQGGSNQPQHF. The rearrangement uses TRBV2 and TRBJ1-5; TRBD1 aligns across 8 bases. CDR1 and CDR2 from the germline V gene are SNHLY and FYNNEI. The CDR3 has 14 amino acids. V trimming: 9 bases; J trimming: 1 base; junction bases outside the gene matches: 5.

The chain joins TRBV6-5 to TRBJ1-1, with TRBD1 identical over 8 bases. Germline CDR1 MNHEY, CDR2 SVGAGI. The CDR3 covers 12 residues. Losses at the gene ends were 6 bases for V and 7 bases for J; bases not matched to a gene: 4. Here the CDR3 reads CASSSGQGEAFF. CDR3 nucleotides: TGTGCCAGCAGCAGCGGACAGGGTGAAGCTTTCTTT.

The V call is TRBV3-1 (or the pseudogene TRBV3-2), the J call TRBJ1-6; D uncertain. Trimming pared 4 bases from V and 9 bases from J, leaving 16 bases between. Germline lookup yields CDR1 LGHDT and CDR2 YNNKEL (reference sequence). The CDR3 consists of 15 residues. Here the CDR3 reads CASSLTKYLGSPLHF. The CDR3 DNA reads TGTGCCAGCAGCCTTACGAAGTATTTAGGTTCACCCCTCCACTTT.

The chain carries TRBV7-2 and TRBJ1-5; D remains unclear. V was pared by 4 bases and J by 6 bases, with 10 bases between. The CDR3 length is 13 residues. CDR1 and CDR2 from the germline V gene are SGHTA and FQGNSA. CDR3 region: CASSSVSRQPQHF. CDR3 nucleotide sequence: TGTGCCAGCAGCTCAGTCTCGCGTCAGCCCCAGCATTTT.

The chain uses TRBV6-6 and TRBJ1-5; 7 positions match TRBD1. Trimming removed 2 bases from V and 3 bases from J; junction bases left unmatched: 7. The CDR3 spans 16 residues. Germline V gene data show CDR1 as MNHNY and CDR2 as SVGAGI (reference sequence). DNA for the CDR3: TGTGCCAGCAGTTACCAGGGGGGGTTTTACAATCAGCCCCAGCATTTT. It translates to CASSYQGGFYNQPQHF.

The rearrangement uses TRBV7-9 and TRBJ1-6, with 8 bases aligning to TRBD1. The trim removed 4 bases at V and 6 bases at J, leaving 5 bases unmatched. Germline CDR1 and CDR2: SEHNR and FQNEAQ (reference sequence). The CDR3 has 15 residues. The CDR3, as DNA: TGTGCCAGCAGCTACGACAGGGGCCGTAATTCACCCCTCCACTTT. This encodes CASSYDRGRNSPLHF.

The chain carries TRBV2 and TRBJ1-5; D remains ambiguous. V was trimmed by 3 bases and J by 3 bases, leaving 12 bases between them. The germline CDR1 and CDR2 sequences are SNHLY and FYNNEI. CDR3 length: 15 residues. The CDR3 is CASSDRQTNNQPQHF. The CDR3 region has the DNA TGTGCCAGCAGTGATCGGCAGACAAACAATCAGCCCCAGCATTTT.

The chain links TRBV9 to TRBJ1-5; D gene ambiguous. This CDR3 comprises 16 residues. V dropped 0 bases and J dropped 8 bases, with 18 bases sitting between them. From germline, CDR1 is SGDLS and CDR2 YYNGEE. CDR3 protein: CASSVEGFREGKPQHF. The CDR3 DNA sequence: TGTGCCAGCAGCGTAGAGGGATTTAGGGAAGGGAAGCCCCAGCATTTT.

The chain has TRBV6-6 and TRBJ2-2, with D possibly being TRBD1 or TRBD2 (5 bases each). Germline V gene sequence: CDR1 MNHNY, CDR2 SVGAGI (reference sequence). This CDR3 spans 15 amino acids. With 5 bases removed from V and 5 bases from J, the gap between germline ends came to 15 bases. CDR3 region: CASSGPGPRTGELFF. The DNA for the CDR3 is TGTGCCAGCAGTGGTCCGGGACCGCGTACCGGGGAGCTGTTTTTT.